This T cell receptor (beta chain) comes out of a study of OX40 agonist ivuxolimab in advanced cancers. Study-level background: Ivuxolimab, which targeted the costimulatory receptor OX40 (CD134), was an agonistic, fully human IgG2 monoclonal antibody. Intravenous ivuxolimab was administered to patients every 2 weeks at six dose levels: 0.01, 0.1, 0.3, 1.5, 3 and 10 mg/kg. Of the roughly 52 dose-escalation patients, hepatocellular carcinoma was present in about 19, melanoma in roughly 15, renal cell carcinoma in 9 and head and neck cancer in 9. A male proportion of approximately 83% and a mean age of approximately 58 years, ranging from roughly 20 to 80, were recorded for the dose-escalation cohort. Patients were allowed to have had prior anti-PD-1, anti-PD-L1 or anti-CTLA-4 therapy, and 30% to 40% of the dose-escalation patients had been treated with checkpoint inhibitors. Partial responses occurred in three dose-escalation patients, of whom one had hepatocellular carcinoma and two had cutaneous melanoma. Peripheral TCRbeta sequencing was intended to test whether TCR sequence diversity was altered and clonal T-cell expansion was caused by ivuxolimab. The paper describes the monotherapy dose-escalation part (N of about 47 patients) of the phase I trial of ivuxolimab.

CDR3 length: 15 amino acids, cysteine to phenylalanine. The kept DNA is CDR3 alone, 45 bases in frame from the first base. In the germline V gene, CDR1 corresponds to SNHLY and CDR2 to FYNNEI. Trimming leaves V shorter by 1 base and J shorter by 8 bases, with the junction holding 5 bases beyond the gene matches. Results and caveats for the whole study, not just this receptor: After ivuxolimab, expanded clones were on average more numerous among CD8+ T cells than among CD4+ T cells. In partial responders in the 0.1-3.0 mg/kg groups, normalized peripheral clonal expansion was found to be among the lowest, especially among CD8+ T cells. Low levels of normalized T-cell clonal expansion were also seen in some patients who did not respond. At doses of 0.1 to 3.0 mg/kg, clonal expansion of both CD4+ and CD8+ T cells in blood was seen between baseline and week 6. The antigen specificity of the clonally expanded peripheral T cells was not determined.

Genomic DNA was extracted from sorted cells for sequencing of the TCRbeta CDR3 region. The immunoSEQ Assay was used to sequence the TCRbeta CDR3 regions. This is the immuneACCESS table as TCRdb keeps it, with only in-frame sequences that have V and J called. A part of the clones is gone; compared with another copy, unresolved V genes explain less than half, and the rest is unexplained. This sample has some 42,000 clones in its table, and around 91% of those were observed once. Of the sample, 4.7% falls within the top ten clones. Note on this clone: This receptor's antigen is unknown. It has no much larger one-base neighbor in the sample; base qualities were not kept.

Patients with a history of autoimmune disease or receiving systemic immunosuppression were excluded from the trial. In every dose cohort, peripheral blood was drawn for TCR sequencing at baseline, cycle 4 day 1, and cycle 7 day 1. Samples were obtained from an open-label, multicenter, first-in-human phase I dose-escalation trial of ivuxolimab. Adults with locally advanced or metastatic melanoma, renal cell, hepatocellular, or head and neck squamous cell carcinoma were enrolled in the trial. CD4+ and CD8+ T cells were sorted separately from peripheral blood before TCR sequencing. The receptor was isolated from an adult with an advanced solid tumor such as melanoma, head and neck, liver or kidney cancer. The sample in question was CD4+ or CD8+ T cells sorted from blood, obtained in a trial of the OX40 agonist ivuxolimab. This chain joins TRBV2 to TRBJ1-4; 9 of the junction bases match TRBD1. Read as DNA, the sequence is TGTGCCAGCAGTGAAGTGGGACAGGGTATAGAAAAACTGTTTTTT. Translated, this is CASSEVGQGIEKLFF.